These T cell receptor beta chains were read from a single sample in a study of T-cell memory formation after mild COVID-19. TCRdb re-called the 5' RACE reads with MiXCR, one entry per CDR3 protein. The sample includes fewer than 60,000 distinct CDR3 sequences, approximately 12% of them seen just once. Input material: PBMCs or a T cell subset sorted from them (not recorded which). The receptor source for this set is a man between 18 and 35 years old who had mild COVID-19 (a few samples of this study predate the infection). Cell type and time point are not known. CDR3s include the opening cysteine and the closing phenylalanine or tryptophan. The D gene is left open where the match is weak. Clone size is stated in some rows and not others, as once, few, many or a class when expanded.

d_gene	j_gene	abundance	v_gene	CDR3aa	CDR3nt
TRBD2	TRBJ2-1	many	TRBV20-1	CSARPLAVSYNEQFF	TGCAGTGCTAGGCCCCTAGCGGTCTCCTACAATGAGCAGTTCTTC
TRBD2	TRBJ2-5	many	TRBV7-3	CASSLLGTSQETQYF	TGTGCCAGCAGCTTATTAGGGACTAGCCAAGAGACCCAGTACTTC
NA	TRBJ2-3	many	TRBV25-1	CASSEMGTDTQYF	TGTGCCAGCAGCGAAATGGGGACAGATACGCAGTATTTT
TRBD1	TRBJ2-3	NA	TRBV20-1	CSARTGIGSDTQYF	TGCAGTGCTAGGACAGGGATAGGCTCAGATACGCAGTATTTT
NA	TRBJ2-7	few	TRBV5-1	CASNLGGVSYEQYF	TGCGCCAGCAACCTCGGTGGGGTATCCTACGAGCAGTACTTC
TRBD1	TRBJ2-7	NA	TRBV5-1	CASSLGDRGYEQYF	TGCGCCAGCAGCTTGGGGGACAGGGGGTACGAGCAGTACTTC
NA	TRBJ1-2	NA	TRBV11-2	CASSRDSNYGYTF	TGTGCCAGCAGCCGCGACAGTAACTATGGCTACACCTTC
TRBD1	TRBJ2-7	NA	TRBV10-3	CAISGTGGFEQYF	TGTGCCATCAGTGGGACAGGGGGATTCGAGCAGTACTTC
NA	TRBJ2-3	NA	TRBV29-1	CSPGGPTDTQYF	TGCAGCCCGGGGGGCCCCACAGATACGCAGTATTTT
NA	TRBJ1-1	many	TRBV29-1	CSVDYGSTEAFF	TGCAGCGTTGACTACGGGAGCACTGAAGCTTTCTTT
NA	TRBJ2-1	NA	TRBV11-1	CASSRGDNEQFF	TGTGCCAGCAGCCGAGGAGACAATGAGCAGTTCTTC
NA	TRBJ2-2	NA	TRBV20-1	CSARNRVRNTGELFF	TGCAGTGCTAGAAACAGGGTCAGGAACACCGGGGAGCTGTTTTTT
TRBD2	TRBJ2-1	many	TRBV5-1	CASSRQTSGGADEQFF	TGCGCCAGCAGCCGGCAAACTAGCGGGGGGGCAGATGAGCAGTTCTTC
NA	TRBJ2-3	many	TRBV6-2/TRBV6-3	CASSYSPQRTDTQYF	TGTGCCAGCAGTTACTCGCCGCAAAGGACAGATACGCAGTATTTT
NA	TRBJ2-3	many	TRBV28	CASRSVTDTQYF	TGTGCCAGCAGATCCGTGACAGATACGCAGTATTTT